This is a list of T cell receptor beta chains from one sample in a study of cytomegalovirus exposure and HLA in healthy donors. Data came from immunoSEQ multiplex PCR; TCRdb stores just in-frame clones and leaves some out. The repertoire consists of fewer than 250,000 clones, with 65% to 80% occurring once and the leading ten covering around 0.2%. The sequenced sample consisted of PBMCs. These receptors all stem from a girl aged 2 to 9 in good health and CMV-seronegative. CDR3s include the opening cysteine and the closing phenylalanine or tryptophan. A D gene is named only where the DNA matches it firmly. Not all rows give a size; the values are once, few, many and, for expanded clones, a class.

D: -
size: -
V: TRBV5-6
J: TRBJ1-1
CDR3: CASSLAENTEAFF
DNA: TGTGCCAGCAGCTTGGCAGAGAACACTGAAGCTTTCTTT

D: -
size: -
V: TRBV19
J: TRBJ2-1
CDR3: CASSLSGGRSKWNEQFF
DNA: TGTGCCAGTAGTCTCTCTGGGGGCAGGAGTAAATGGAATGAGCAGTTCTTC

D: -
size: once
V: TRBV27
J: TRBJ2-5
CDR3: CASSFGGLQETQYF
DNA: TGTGCCAGCAGTTTCGGGGGGCTTCAAGAGACCCAGTACTTC

D: -
size: few
V: TRBV9
J: TRBJ2-5
CDR3: CASSVAEGTQYF
DNA: TGTGCCAGCAGCGTAGCTGAGGGGACCCAGTACTTC

D: -
size: few
V: TRBV5-6
J: TRBJ2-5
CDR3: CASSLLVETQYF
DNA: TGTGCCAGCAGCTTACTAGTGGAGACCCAGTACTTC

D: TRBD2
size: -
V: TRBV7-2
J: TRBJ2-7
CDR3: CASSLGRLAGGYEQYF
DNA: TGTGCCAGCAGCTTAGGAAGACTAGCGGGAGGATACGAGCAGTACTTC

D: TRBD2
size: -
V: TRBV2
J: TRBJ2-5
CDR3: CASMRELETQYF
DNA: TGTGCCAGTATGCGGGAGTTGGAGACCCAGTACTTC

D: TRBD1
size: -
V: TRBV4-1
J: TRBJ1-5
CDR3: CASSHGDRGRVQPQHF
DNA: TGCGCCAGCAGCCATGGAGACAGGGGGCGAGTTCAGCCCCAGCATTTT

D: TRBD2
size: -
V: TRBV10-3
J: TRBJ2-3
CDR3: CAISGQAGRDTQYF
DNA: TGTGCCATCAGTGGGCAAGCGGGGAGAGATACGCAGTATTTT

D: -
size: -
V: TRBV6-4
J: TRBJ1-2
CDR3: CARTQGRYGYTF
DNA: TGTGCCAGGACCCAGGGGCGGTATGGCTACACCTTC

D: -
size: few
V: TRBV7-3
J: TRBJ2-1
CDR3: CASSQRHGDRGNEQFF
DNA: TGTGCCAGCAGCCAAAGACACGGGGATCGGGGTAATGAGCAGTTCTTC

D: TRBD1
size: -
V: TRBV30
J: TRBJ2-5
CDR3: CAWRGTGFALETQYF
DNA: TGTGCCTGGAGGGGGACAGGGTTCGCGTTAGAGACCCAGTACTTC

D: -
size: -
V: TRBV6-5
J: TRBJ1-4
CDR3: CASSYGAGLEKLFF
DNA: TGTGCCAGCAGTTACGGGGCAGGGCTCGAAAAACTGTTTTTT

D: -
size: -
V: TRBV7-9
J: TRBJ2-7
CDR3: CASSLGGGYHSYEQYF
DNA: TGTGCCAGCAGCTTAGGTGGAGGTTATCACTCCTACGAGCAGTACTTC

D: TRBD1
size: -
V: TRBV30
J: TRBJ1-1
CDR3: CAWRDGQAEAFF
DNA: TGTGCCTGGAGAGACGGACAGGCTGAAGCTTTCTTT

D: -
size: -
V: TRBV4-1
J: TRBJ2-7
CDR3: CASSYLPGLAYEQYF
DNA: TGCGCCAGCAGCTATTTACCGGGACTCGCCTACGAGCAGTACTTC

D: -
size: once
V: TRBV7-9
J: TRBJ1-1
CDR3: CASSFPGNLLTEAFF
DNA: TGTGCCAGCAGCTTCCCCGGGAACCTCCTGACTGAAGCTTTCTTT

D: TRBD1
size: -
V: TRBV5-4
J: TRBJ1-1
CDR3: CASSLRTGTNTEAFF
DNA: TGTGCCAGCAGCCTTCGGACAGGGACGAACACTGAAGCTTTCTTT

D: TRBD1
size: once
V: TRBV5-4
J: TRBJ1-6
CDR3: CASSPGTAQTSSYNSPLHF
DNA: TGTGCCAGCAGCCCGGGGACAGCCCAAACTAGCTCCTATAATTCACCCCTCCACTTT

D: -
size: -
V: TRBV18
J: TRBJ2-6
CDR3: CASSPRRGTGANVLTF
DNA: TGTGCCAGCTCACCACGGCGCGGTACTGGGGCCAACGTCCTGACTTTC

D: TRBD1
size: -
V: TRBV5-4
J: TRBJ1-2
CDR3: CASSALQGMGGYTF
DNA: TGTGCCAGCAGCGCTCTACAGGGGATGGGCGGCTACACCTTC

D: TRBD2
size: few
V: TRBV4-2
J: TRBJ2-5
CDR3: CASSRRLAGGPPRSEPQYF
DNA: TGTGCCAGCAGCCGACGACTAGCGGGAGGCCCGCCCCGATCGGAGCCCCAGTACTTC

D: -
size: once
V: TRBV5-1
J: TRBJ1-1
CDR3: CASRDLGGDTEAFF
DNA: TGCGCCAGCAGGGACTTGGGGGGGGACACTGAAGCTTTCTTT

D: TRBD1
size: -
V: TRBV5-1
J: TRBJ2-2
CDR3: CASSLVGQGNTGELFF
DNA: TGCGCCAGCAGCTTGGTAGGACAGGGGAACACCGGGGAGCTGTTTTTT

D: -
size: -
V: TRBV2
J: TRBJ1-2
CDR3: CASSELTGEDYGYTF
DNA: TGTGCCAGCAGTGAACTGACAGGAGAAGACTATGGCTACACCTTC

D: -
size: -
V: TRBV7-9
J: TRBJ2-7
CDR3: CASSFTGTFGSSYEQYF
DNA: TGTGCCAGCAGCTTTACCGGGACATTTGGAAGCTCCTACGAGCAGTACTTC

D: TRBD1
size: -
V: TRBV7-9
J: TRBJ1-1
CDR3: CASSHPTGTANTEAFF
DNA: TGTGCCAGCAGCCACCCAACCGGGACAGCGAACACTGAAGCTTTCTTT

D: -
size: -
V: TRBV27
J: TRBJ2-3
CDR3: CASSPNTDTQYF
DNA: TGTGCCAGCAGTCCAAACACAGATACGCAGTATTTT

D: TRBD2
size: -
V: TRBV29-1
J: TRBJ2-1
CDR3: CSVPGGSSYNEQFF
DNA: TGCAGCGTCCCGGGCGGGAGCTCCTACAATGAGCAGTTCTTC

D: -
size: -
V: TRBV9
J: TRBJ1-3
CDR3: CASSGEGGLGNTIYF
DNA: TGTGCCAGCAGCGGGGAGGGGGGACTCGGAAACACCATATATTTT

D: -
size: -
V: TRBV6-1
J: TRBJ2-1
CDR3: CASSGGGGHRANEQFF
DNA: TGTGCCAGCAGTGGAGGCGGGGGACATAGGGCAAATGAGCAGTTCTTC

D: -
size: -
V: TRBV7-9
J: TRBJ2-7
CDR3: CASSLMPGYEQYF
DNA: TGTGCCAGCAGCTTAATGCCCGGCTACGAGCAGTACTTC

D: -
size: -
V: TRBV6-5
J: TRBJ1-5
CDR3: CASRRGGLYQPQHF
DNA: TGTGCCAGCAGAAGGGGGGGACTTTATCAGCCCCAGCATTTT

D: TRBD1
size: -
V: TRBV6-5
J: TRBJ2-7
CDR3: CASSVRGHHEQYF
DNA: TGTGCCAGCAGTGTCAGGGGGCATCACGAGCAGTACTTC

D: TRBD1
size: few
V: TRBV25-1
J: TRBJ2-7
CDR3: CASRKGAGSVAEQYF
DNA: TGTGCCAGCAGGAAGGGGGCTGGTTCGGTCGCCGAGCAGTACTTC

D: -
size: once
V: TRBV4-2
J: TRBJ1-1
CDR3: CASRGQKQGLNTEAFF
DNA: TGTGCCAGCAGAGGACAAAAACAGGGATTAAACACTGAAGCTTTCTTT

D: TRBD1
size: once
V: TRBV5-1
J: TRBJ2-3
CDR3: CASSFPITGGARDTQYF
DNA: TGCGCCAGCAGCTTCCCGATAACAGGGGGCGCGAGAGATACGCAGTATTTT

D: -
size: -
V: TRBV7-9
J: TRBJ1-4
CDR3: CASSFPGRTEKLFF
DNA: TGTGCCAGCAGCTTCCCAGGGAGGACTGAAAAACTGTTTTTT

D: TRBD1
size: -
V: TRBV2
J: TRBJ1-1
CDR3: CASSETGTGLNTEAFF
DNA: TGTGCCAGCAGTGAAACCGGGACAGGGCTGAACACTGAAGCTTTCTTT

D: -
size: -
V: TRBV4-1
J: TRBJ1-2
CDR3: CASRAAGKSYGYTF
DNA: TGCGCCAGCCGCGCAGCAGGAAAGTCCTATGGCTACACCTTC

D: TRBD1
size: -
V: TRBV6-1
J: TRBJ1-5
CDR3: CASSESLGTGFFDGLGNQPQHF
DNA: TGTGCCAGCAGTGAAAGTTTGGGGACAGGGTTTTTCGATGGGCTTGGCAATCAGCCCCAGCATTTT

D: -
size: -
V: TRBV7-2
J: TRBJ1-2
CDR3: CASSLVGATNYGYTF
DNA: TGTGCCAGCAGCTTAGTAGGAGCAACTAACTATGGCTACACCTTC

D: -
size: -
V: TRBV2
J: TRBJ1-2
CDR3: CASSDDSAPGNYGYTF
DNA: TGTGCCAGCAGTGACGATTCAGCCCCGGGGAACTATGGCTACACCTTC

D: -
size: -
V: TRBV5-4
J: TRBJ1-1
CDR3: CASSQGHPENTEAFF
DNA: TGTGCCAGCAGCCAGGGACACCCCGAGAACACTGAAGCTTTCTTT

D: -
size: -
V: TRBV6-5
J: TRBJ1-5
CDR3: CASSYSRGNNQPQHF
DNA: TGTGCCAGCAGTTACTCAAGGGGAAACAATCAGCCCCAGCATTTT

D: -
size: -
V: TRBV11-2
J: TRBJ2-1
CDR3: CASSLGSRYEQFF
DNA: TGTGCCAGCAGCTTAGGGTCGAGGTATGAGCAGTTCTTC

D: -
size: many
V: TRBV5-4
J: TRBJ2-1
CDR3: CASSLGQVNEQFF
DNA: TGTGCCAGCAGCTTGGGACAGGTAAACGAGCAGTTCTTC

D: TRBD2
size: once
V: TRBV2
J: TRBJ2-1
CDR3: CASSEEGSGTKLTYNEQFF
DNA: TGTGCCAGCAGTGAAGAGGGTAGCGGGACCAAACTCACCTACAATGAGCAGTTCTTC

D: TRBD2
size: -
V: TRBV6-5
J: TRBJ2-7
CDR3: CASSYSTGTSRHEQYF
DNA: TGTGCCAGCAGTTACTCAACCGGGACTAGCAGGCACGAGCAGTACTTC

D: -
size: -
V: TRBV21-1
J: TRBJ2-7
CDR3: CASSKNPGTTYEQYF
DNA: TGTGCCAGCAGCAAAAACCCCGGGACAACCTACGAGCAGTACTTC